The present T cell receptor (beta chain) was sequenced within a study of blood T cell repertoires in COVID-19. With 5 bases removed from V and 1 base from J, the gap between germline ends came to 14 bases. Germline CDR1 SGHTA, CDR2 FQGTGA. This CDR3 has 15 amino acids. Libraries were prepared by immunoSEQ multiplex PCR; TCRdb keeps only in-frame clonotypes and omits some of them. The sample holds about 250,000 clones; 80% to 95% are singletons and the top ten take around 0.86%. The gene calls are TRBV7-3 and TRBJ2-5, with TRBD2 as a possible D gene (6 bases). The receptor comes from a man younger than 45 with COVID-19, enrolled during active disease. Source material: peripheral blood. The CDR3 nucleotides are TGTGCCAGCAGCCCGTCGGCGGGAACCCAAGAGACCCAGTACTTC. It is translated as CASSPSAGTQETQYF.